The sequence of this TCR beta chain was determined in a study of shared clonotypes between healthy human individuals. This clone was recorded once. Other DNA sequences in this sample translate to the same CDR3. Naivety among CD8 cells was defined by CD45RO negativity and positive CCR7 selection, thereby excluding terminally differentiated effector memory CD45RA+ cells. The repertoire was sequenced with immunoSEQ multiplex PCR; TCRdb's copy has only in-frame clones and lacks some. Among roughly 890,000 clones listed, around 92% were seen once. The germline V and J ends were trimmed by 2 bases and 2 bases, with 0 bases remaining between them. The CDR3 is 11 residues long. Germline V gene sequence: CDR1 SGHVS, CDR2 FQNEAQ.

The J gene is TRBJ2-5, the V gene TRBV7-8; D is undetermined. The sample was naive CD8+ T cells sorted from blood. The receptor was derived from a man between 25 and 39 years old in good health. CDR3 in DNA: TGTGCCAGCAGCTTACAAGAGACCCAGTACTTC. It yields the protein CASSLQETQYF.